Listed below are T cell receptor beta chains from one sample, sequenced in a study of shared clonotypes between healthy human individuals. TCRdb's copy holds only in-frame clones and misses some; the assay was immunoSEQ multiplex PCR. This sample has roughly 2.5 million clones; around nine tenths occur once, and the top ten carry roughly 0.15%. Sequenced material: naive CD4+ T cells sorted from blood. These receptors were obtained from a man aged 18 to 30 in good health. Both conserved end residues are part of each CDR3. The order of the fields is V gene, clone size, CDR3 protein. Expanded clones are given a class, and other clones once, few, many or no size at all.

V: TRBV7-8; size: -; CDR3: CASSSNPDRLSQYF
V: TRBV28; size: -; CDR3: CASSLTGPHHEQYF
V: TRBV18; size: -; CDR3: CASSPWSGQGTGELFF
V: TRBV7-9; size: -; CDR3: CASSKLAGGTDTQYF
V: TRBV11-2; size: -; CDR3: CASSPQGRNTIYF
V: TRBV6-6; size: -; CDR3: CASSYGALPAFF
V: TRBV6-1; size: -; CDR3: CASTINRGETEAFF
V: TRBV27; size: -; CDR3: CASSSPELAGIQETQYF
V: TRBV7-3; size: -; CDR3: CASSPPARPYEQYF
V: TRBV5-6; size: -; CDR3: CASSLIGQSEQYF
V: TRBV10-1; size: few; CDR3: CASSQISGNTIYF
V: TRBV5-4; size: -; CDR3: CASCYYSGTSFTGELFF
V: TRBV14; size: -; CDR3: CASSQDPGPRYGYTF
V: TRBV12-1; size: -; CDR3: CASSFRDGGGKLFF